The 5 T cell receptor beta chains presented below share a single source sample, sequenced in a study of patients and donors after allogeneic stem cell transplantation. From the RT-PCR reads, TCRdb called clonotypes with MiXCR, one entry per CDR3 protein. The table records about 72,000 distinct CDR3 sequences, about 26% of them present only once. Sequencing was carried out using blood, either unsorted or a sorted T cell fraction (not recorded which). These receptors all come from a human donor who was either an allogeneic HSCT recipient or a stem cell or donor lymphocyte infusion donor (not recorded which). It is not recorded whose cells these are; they may come from a transplant donor.

The rearrangement joins TRBV12-3 or TRBV12-4 to TRBJ2-1, with TRBD1 identical over 8 bases. The CDR3 consists of 15 residues. J lost 3 bases, V lost 5 bases, and 6 bases had no gene match. CDR3 sequence: CASSPGGLIYNEQFF. CDR3 coding DNA: TGTGCCAGCAGTCCAGGGGGCCTCATCTACAATGAGCAGTTCTTC.

This clonotype was seen a few times. V and J are TRBV6-6 and TRBJ1-2, with D maybe TRBD1 (5 bases). The germline gives CDR1 MNHNY, CDR2 SVGAGI (reference sequence). The CDR3 totals 13 residues. V dropped 2 bases and J dropped 6 bases, with 10 bases sitting between them. The CDR3 nucleotides are TGTGCCAGCAGTTACCCAGGGTACAATGGCTACACCTTC. This codes for CASSYPGYNGYTF.

The rearrangement uses TRBV7-8 and TRBJ2-3, with 10 bases identical to TRBD2. CDR1 SGHVS and CDR2 FQNEAQ come from the germline V gene. This CDR3 comprises 16 residues. V was clipped by 3 bases and J by 9 bases; unmatched bases: 12. The CDR3 nucleotides read TGTGCCAGCAGCTTCCACCGGACTAGCGGAGACGAGACGCAGTATTTT. The encoded protein is CASSFHRTSGDETQYF.

This chain uses TRBV4-2 with TRBJ2-1; 8 bases agree with TRBD2. CDR1 is LGHNA, CDR2 YNFKEQ, per germline. The CDR3 runs 14 residues. V was pared by 0 bases and J by 10 bases, with 5 bases of the junction left unmatched. CDR3 amino acids: CASSQDKQRGEQFF. CDR3 nucleotides: TGTGCCAGCAGCCAAGATAAGCAGCGGGGGGAGCAGTTCTTC.

The chain employs TRBV11-3 and TRBJ2-1; D may be TRBD1 (6 bases). Germline V gives CDR1 SGHNT, CDR2 YENEEA. The CDR3 is made up of 16 amino acids. The V end was cut by 5 bases, the J end by 1 base, with 15 bases between. The CDR3 reads CASSLGHRESYNEQFF. In DNA form, the CDR3 reads TGTGCCAGCAGCCTAGGCCACAGGGAGTCCTACAATGAGCAGTTCTTC.